The TCR beta chain described here comes from a study of beta chain features in type 1 diabetes. In regard to this clone: What it recognizes is unknown.

Whole-study findings and limits: Moderate yet significant TCRB CDR3 shortening was seen in Type 1 diabetes patients in all four CD4+ subsets.

Every sorted population was more than 95% pure. Germline trimming cut 6 bases from V and 4 bases from J; bases unmatched to any gene: 4. Germline V gives CDR1 SNHLY, CDR2 FYNNEI. The CDR3 loop spans 13 amino acids. Expressed TCRB transcripts were sequenced because the entire RNA isolate underwent reverse transcription. Repertoires were generated with immunoSEQ multiplex PCR, while TCRdb's copy carries only in-frame clones and drops some. This sample carries 25,000 to 30,000 clones, 65% of them seen once, and the ten largest clones take roughly 2.4%. The sequencing sample was made of Tregs from blood. This chain uses TRBV2 with TRBJ2-5; the match to TRBD1 covers 8 bases. This clonotype was sampled from a woman aged 25 to 39 with type 1 diabetes. CDR3 amino acids: CASRPTGVETQYF. The CDR3 DNA follows: TGTGCCAGCAGGCCGACAGGGGTAGAGACCCAGTACTTC.